The rows below give T cell receptor beta chains drawn from one sample of a study of CD8+CD57+ T cells in acquired aplastic anemia. TCRdb re-analysed the reads in MiXCR, keeping a single row per CDR3 protein. The sample contains 150,000 to 200,000 distinct CDR3 sequences, roughly 43% of which appear only once. What was sequenced was sorted CD4+, CD8+, or CD8+CD57+ T cells (not recorded which) from PBMCs. The source is a human donor with aplastic anemia. Each CDR3 is given with its conserved first and last residue. Fields, in order: clone size, V gene, J gene, D gene, CDR3 protein, CDR3 DNA. The D gene is left open where the match is weak. Size values are once, few and many counts, or a class for expanded clones, and some rows have none.

once	TRBV5-1	TRBJ2-7	-	CASSRSDEQYF	TGCGCCAGCAGCCGGAGTGACGAGCAGTACTTC
-	TRBV6-1	TRBJ2-1	-	CASSQASYNEQFF	TGTGCCAGCAGTCAAGCCAGTTACAATGAGCAGTTCTTC
-	TRBV18	TRBJ2-1	TRBD1	CASSSLGQGVDHNEQFF	TGTGCCAGCTCATCCCTCGGACAGGGCGTCGACCACAATGAGCAGTTCTTC
-	TRBV19	TRBJ2-1	-	CASTQDRSSYNEQFF	TGTGCCAGTACCCAAGACAGGTCCTCCTACAATGAGCAGTTCTTC
-	TRBV2	TRBJ2-3	-	CASSPQRPDTQYF	TGTGCCAGCAGTCCGCAACGTCCAGATACGCAGTATTTT
-	TRBV15	TRBJ1-2	-	CATRSPGYQGEF	TGTGCCACCAGATCGCCGGGTTACCAAGGAGAATTC
-	TRBV7-2	TRBJ2-5	-	CASSQGLGETQYF	TGTGCCAGCAGCCAGGGGTTAGGGGAGACCCAGTACTTC
-	TRBV10-3	TRBJ1-1	TRBD1	CAIREWTGQLNTEAFF	TGTGCCATCAGGGAATGGACAGGACAATTGAACACTGAAGCTTTCTTT
few	TRBV10-3	TRBJ2-7	TRBD1	CAIRPGQVSYEQYF	TGTGCCATCAGGCCTGGACAGGTCTCCTACGAGCAGTACTTC
few	TRBV10-3	TRBJ2-3	-	CAISDLRTGLMTGVTDTQYF	TGTGCCATCAGTGACCTCCGGACAGGTCTGATGACGGGAGTAACAGATACGCAGTATTTT
few	TRBV6-1	TRBJ2-1	TRBD2	CASRVLAGGVGNEQFF	TGTGCCAGCAGGGTACTAGCGGGGGGAGTCGGAAATGAGCAGTTCTTC
many	TRBV5-1	TRBJ2-2	-	CASSSTGLNTGELFF	TGCGCCAGCAGCTCCACAGGGCTGAACACCGGGGAGCTGTTTTTT
-	TRBV11-2	TRBJ1-6	-	CASSSQGSTYNSPLHF	TGTGCCAGCAGCTCTCAGGGGTCTACTTATAATTCACCCCTCCACTTT
-	TRBV11-1	TRBJ2-7	-	CASSLGGARLYEQYF	TGTGCCAGCAGCTTAGGGGGGGCCCGCCTCTACGAGCAGTACTTC
-	TRBV25-1	TRBJ1-5	-	CASSEGDNQPQHF	TGTGCCAGCAGTGAAGGGGACAATCAGCCCCAGCATTTT
-	TRBV15	TRBJ2-5	TRBD2	CATSREGRSGRAGETQYF	TGTGCCACCAGCAGAGAGGGACGGAGCGGGAGGGCCGGGGAGACCCAGTACTTC
few	TRBV27	TRBJ2-1	-	CASSLVVGNEQFF	TGTGCCAGCAGTTTAGTGGTAGGCAATGAGCAGTTCTTC
many	TRBV7-9	TRBJ1-1	-	CASSQRQNEAFF	TGTGCCAGCAGCCAACGACAGAATGAAGCTTTCTTT
many	TRBV10-3	TRBJ2-1	TRBD1	CAIRGQGGEQFF	TGTGCCATCAGGGGACAGGGGGGGGAGCAGTTCTTC
few	TRBV3-1	TRBJ1-4	-	CASSPRGLIEKLFF	TGTGCCAGCAGCCCAAGGGGATTAATTGAAAAACTGTTTTTT
medium-sized	TRBV20-1	TRBJ2-3	-	CSAPSRSDTQYF	TGCAGTGCCCCCTCACGTTCGGATACGCAGTATTTT
many	TRBV7-2	TRBJ2-5	-	CASSLVGGGTQETQYF	TGTGCCAGCAGCTTAGTTGGGGGGGGCACGCAAGAGACCCAGTACTTC
-	TRBV7-8	TRBJ2-7	-	CASSSPDEQYF	TGTGCCAGCAGCTCCCCGGACGAGCAGTACTTC